The rows below give T cell receptor beta chains drawn from one sample of a study of blood T cell repertoires in COVID-19. The table came from immunoSEQ multiplex PCR; TCRdb's copy has only in-frame clones and leaves some out. The sample has around 210,000 clones, under 85% seen once. Source material: peripheral blood. The origin of the receptors is a woman of 80 years or more with COVID-19, enrolled during active disease. Both conserved end residues are part of each CDR3. Fields, in order: D gene, J gene, V gene, clone size, CDR3 length, CDR3 DNA, CDR3 protein. D genes are given only for firm matches. Not all rows give a size; the values are once, few, many and, for expanded clones, a class.

TRBD1 TRBJ1-2 TRBV6-5 . 13 TGTGCCAGCAGGACAGGGGATAACTATGGCTACACCTTC CASRTGDNYGYTF
TRBD2 TRBJ2-1 TRBV5-1 . 16 TGCGCCAGCAGTTTCCTCATAGCGGGAGCTGCCGATGAGCAGTTCTTC CASSFLIAGAADEQFF
. TRBJ1-6 TRBV2 . 16 TGTGCCAGCAGAGGGGACATCGGCTCCTATAATTCACCCCTCCACTTT CASRGDIGSYNSPLHF
. TRBJ2-7 TRBV18 . 14 TGTGCCAGCTCCCCGAGGCTGGCCTCCTACGAGCAGTACTTC CASSPRLASYEQYF
. TRBJ1-1 TRBV6-5 . 13 TGTGCCAGCAGCAGCGAGATGATCACTGAAGCTTTCTTT CASSSEMITEAFF
TRBD1 TRBJ2-7 TRBV5-1 . 17 TGCGCCAGCAGCTCTACTAGGACAGGGGACAAATCCTACGAGCAGTACTTC CASSSTRTGDKSYEQYF
. TRBJ1-2 TRBV4-2 . 13 TGTGCCAGCAGCCACCCCCGCCCCGACAGATGGGCCTTC CASSHPRPDRWAF
. TRBJ2-2 TRBV24-1 . 14 TGTGCCACCAGTGCCGCAGGGGATCGCGGGGAGCTGTTTTTT CATSAAGDRGELFF
TRBD2 TRBJ2-1 TRBV7-2 . 13 TGTGCCAGCAGCTTAGGGGGAGGGGATGAGCAGTTCTTC CASSLGGGDEQFF
TRBD1 TRBJ1-2 TRBV12-3/TRBV12-4 . 13 TGTGCCAGCAGTGTGACAGGGGGCTTTGGCTACACCTTC CASSVTGGFGYTF
TRBD1 TRBJ1-5 TRBV5-6 once 14 TGTGCCAGCAGCACGGACAGGGGCAATCAGCCCCAGCATTTT CASSTDRGNQPQHF
. TRBJ1-1 TRBV7-6 once 18 TGTGCCAGCAGCTCTCCGTCGCGGAGCCACCGGGGGAACACTGAAGCTTTCTTT CASSSPSRSHRGNTEAFF
TRBD1 TRBJ1-2 TRBV2 . 13 TGTGCCAGCAGTCCGGACAGGGACAGTGGGTACACCTTC CASSPDRDSGYTF
. TRBJ1-1 TRBV5-1 . 14 TGCGCCAGCAGCTACTCCGCTGAGAACACTGAAGCTTTCTTT CASSYSAENTEAFF
. TRBJ1-2 TRBV19 once 13 TGTGCCAGTAGTATCCCAGGGATCTATGGCTACACCTTC CASSIPGIYGYTF
. TRBJ2-3 TRBV10-3 . 16 TGTGCCATCAGTGAGTCCCCCAGGGGTGGCACAGATACGCAGTATTTT CAISESPRGGTDTQYF
TRBD1 TRBJ1-5 TRBV5-4 . 18 TGTGCCAGCAGCATGGGGACAGGGGTTGAGGACGGCAATCAGCCCCAGCATTTT CASSMGTGVEDGNQPQHF
TRBD1 TRBJ1-2 TRBV6-5 . 14 TGTGCCACCCGATTCCCCGGGACAGGGTCCGGCTACACCTTC CATRFPGTGSGYTF
. TRBJ1-1 TRBV25-1 . 15 TGTGCCAGCAGCCACGGAGGGTATGGCGGGACTGAAGCTTTCTTT CASSHGGYGGTEAFF
. TRBJ2-1 TRBV6-2/TRBV6-3 . 16 TGTGCCAGCAGTTCGAGGAGGGGTGGCTCCTACAATGAGCAGTTCTTC CASSSRRGGSYNEQFF
TRBD1 TRBJ1-5 TRBV19 . 15 TGTGCCAGTAGGGAACAGGGGACGGGCAATCAGCCCCAGCATTTT CASREQGTGNQPQHF
. TRBJ1-3 TRBV20-1 . 16 TGCAGTGCTAGTGTAGGCCTACAGAGCTCTGGAAACACCATATATTTT CSASVGLQSSGNTIYF
. TRBJ2-3 TRBV11-2 . 16 TGTGCCAGCAGCTTAGCGGGCAGCGGACTCACAGATACGCAGTATTTT CASSLAGSGLTDTQYF
TRBD2 TRBJ2-7 TRBV5-1 once 14 TGCGCCAGCAGCATTAGCGGGGGATCCTACGAGCAGTACTTC CASSISGGSYEQYF
. TRBJ2-5 TRBV18 . 15 TGTGCCAGCTCCGCGACTAGACCGGGCGAAGAGACCCAGTACTTC CASSATRPGEETQYF
. TRBJ1-6 TRBV6-5 . 14 TGTGCCAGCAGTTACGGAGGGGTTGATTCACCCCTCCACTTT CASSYGGVDSPLHF
TRBD2 TRBJ2-5 TRBV11-2 . 15 TGTGCCAGCACCCGGGGGGTGTCTAGCCGGGAGACCCAGTACTTC CASTRGVSSRETQYF
. TRBJ1-4 TRBV14 . 12 TGTGCCAGCAGCCAATCCCCGGGAGGACTGTTTTTT CASSQSPGGLFF
TRBD1 TRBJ1-2 TRBV12-3/TRBV12-4 . 12 TGTGCCAGCAGTTTGAGGGGGCCGCTCTACACCTTC CASSLRGPLYTF
. TRBJ1-4 TRBV5-1 . 15 TGCGCCAGCAGCCGGGAAGGAGGGAATAATGAAAAACTGTTTTTT CASSREGGNNEKLFF
TRBD1 TRBJ1-3 TRBV5-1 . 15 TGCGCCAGCAGCCCAGGGGGTTCGGGTGGAAACACCATATATTTT CASSPGGSGGNTIYF
TRBD2 TRBJ2-3 TRBV28 . 19 TGTGCCAGCAGGGTGGTCACTAGCGGGAGGGCCGTTAGCACAGATACGCAGTATTTT CASRVVTSGRAVSTDTQYF
TRBD2 TRBJ2-2 TRBV19 once 18 TGTGCCAGTATGCGGGGATACCGCGCAGCGGGAGGCGCCGGGGAGCTGTTTTTT CASMRGYRAAGGAGELFF
. TRBJ1-1 TRBV7-8 . 16 TGTGCCAGCAGCTTACGGTCCGGTGTCACCACCCCCGAAGCTTTCTTT CASSLRSGVTTPEAFF
. TRBJ2-1 TRBV10-1 . 14 TGCGCCAGCAGAGGGGGGGGGCCGGAAAATGAGCAGTTCTTC CASRGGGPENEQFF
TRBD2 TRBJ2-7 TRBV28 few 14 TGTGCCAGCAGCCCCGGGGTAGCGGGCTACGAGCAGTACTTC CASSPGVAGYEQYF
TRBD2 TRBJ2-3 TRBV5-4 . 15 TGTGCCAGCAGCACAGGACTAGCGGACACAGATACGCAGTATTTT CASSTGLADTDTQYF
. TRBJ2-7 TRBV2 . 14 TGTGCCAGCACGAGGGCGGCCCCCTCCTACGAGCAGTACTTC CASTRAAPSYEQYF
. TRBJ1-2 TRBV9 . 15 TGTGCCAGCAGCGTCCAGGGGCGCTCTAACTATGGCTACACCTTC CASSVQGRSNYGYTF
. TRBJ2-3 TRBV5-1 . 17 TGCGCCAGCAGCTCGCGAACCACCAGCGGGAGCACAGATACGCAGTATTTT CASSSRTTSGSTDTQYF
. TRBJ1-1 TRBV9 . 14 TGTGCCAGCAGCGCGTTACAGGGAAACACTGAAGCTTTCTTT CASSALQGNTEAFF
TRBD1 TRBJ1-5 TRBV5-1 . 14 TGCGCCAGCAGCCCGACAGGGTACGATCAGCCCCAGCATTTT CASSPTGYDQPQHF
TRBD2 TRBJ2-1 TRBV19 . 15 TGTGCCAGTAGTCTCTGGTCTAGCGGTGAGGATGAGCAGTTCTTC CASSLWSSGEDEQFF
. TRBJ2-3 TRBV7-2 . 13 TGTGCCAGCAGCTTAATCCGGGAAGATACGCAGTATTTT CASSLIREDTQYF
. TRBJ2-1 TRBV28 . 13 TGTGCCACGGGAGCCCCACCCTCCAATGAGCAGTTCTTC CATGAPPSNEQFF
. TRBJ2-7 TRBV5-4 . 13 TGTGCCAGCAGCTTGGTCCAGGGCCACGAGCAGTACTTC CASSLVQGHEQYF
TRBD1 TRBJ1-1 TRBV5-1 . 14 TGCGCCAGCAGCGCCGGGACAGTCGGCACTGAAGCTTTCTTT CASSAGTVGTEAFF
. TRBJ1-1 TRBV24-1 . 13 TGTGCCACCCGGGGGGGGATGAACACTGAAGCTTTCTTT CATRGGMNTEAFF
. TRBJ1-1 TRBV3-1/TRBV3-2 . 13 TGTGCCAGCAGCCACTCTCGGACATCTGAAGCTTTCTTT CASSHSRTSEAFF
TRBD1 TRBJ1-1 TRBV11-1 few 14 TGTGCCAGCAGACGACAGGGATTGTACACTGAAGCTTTCTTT CASRRQGLYTEAFF
TRBD1 TRBJ1-1 TRBV6-6 . 14 TGTGCCAGCAGTCGACAGGGGTCAAACACTGAAGCTTTCTTT CASSRQGSNTEAFF
TRBD1 TRBJ1-1 TRBV5-1 . 16 TGCGCCAGCAGCCTTGGGACAGGATCTTTGAACACTGAAGCTTTCTTT CASSLGTGSLNTEAFF
. TRBJ1-1 TRBV6-5 . 12 TGTGCCAGCAGTTACGCTGCAGGAGAAGCTTTCTTT CASSYAAGEAFF
TRBD2 TRBJ2-7 TRBV18 once 15 TGTGCCAGCTCACTGCTAGCGGGGAGCACCTACGAGCAGTACTTC CASSLLAGSTYEQYF
TRBD1 TRBJ1-4 TRBV18 . 17 TGTGCCAGCTCACGCGCGGGGGGGACAGCAACTAATGAAAAACTGTTTTTT CASSRAGGTATNEKLFF
. TRBJ1-5 TRBV27 . 15 TGTGCCAGCAGAAGTACAGGGCCTAGCAATCAGCCCCAGCATTTT CASRSTGPSNQPQHF
. TRBJ1-2 TRBV6-5 . 15 TGTGCCAGCAGTTTCAGCCCCGGCGTAGCGGGTGGCTACACCTTC CASSFSPGVAGGYTF
. TRBJ2-3 TRBV3-1/TRBV3-2 . 14 TGTGCCAGCAGCCAAGGGCCAGGGACAGATACGCAGTATTTT CASSQGPGTDTQYF
. TRBJ1-1 TRBV7-8 . 15 TGTGCCAGCAGCCCGCCCGCGGGAGTACGGACTGAAGCTTTCTTT CASSPPAGVRTEAFF
. TRBJ1-1 TRBV6-5 few 13 TGTGCCAGCAGACCGCGCCCGAACACTGAAGCTTTCTTT CASRPRPNTEAFF